This record looks at one T cell receptor (beta chain) sequence and its context. Its matching antigen is unknown. Germline CDR1 and CDR2: MDHEN and SYDVKM. V was pared by 2 bases and J by 5 bases, with 24 bases between. The CDR3 contains 18 residues. The method was immunoSEQ multiplex PCR; TCRdb's version includes in-frame clones alone and lacks a portion of them. Altogether 30,000 to 40,000 clones are present, approximately 69% being singletons, with the ten largest covering roughly 25%. This record comes from a study of cytotoxic CD8 clonotypes in ibrutinib-treated CLL. About the study: Of the patients, under 13 were relapsed/refractory, about 15 treatment-naive and around 17 IGHV unmutated. Following treatment for a median around 11 months, range 6 to 36, response samples were then taken. Study conclusions and caveats: A rise in clonality was seen at ibrutinib response, and a fall back toward baseline was seen at progression.

The V call is TRBV28, the J call TRBJ2-5, with D perhaps being TRBD1 or TRBD2 (6 bases each). This TCR came from a human donor with chronic lymphocytic leukemia. Specimen: PBMCs, collected before ibrutinib treatment. In DNA form, the CDR3 reads TGTGCCAGCAGTTTAATGCCCTGGGGAGGACAGCTTCGGGAGACCCAGTACTTC. It codes for CASSLMPWGGQLRETQYF.